This TCR beta chain was identified during a study of siplizumab effects on memory and regulatory T cells. Findings of the study overall: It seemed that naive T cells were more diverse than memory cells and were major contributors to the alloresponse. Proliferating clones, CD4+ or CD8+, lacked an assignable naive or memory phenotype in roughly 80-97% of cases.

Regarding this clone: Its antigen is undetermined.

An approximately 6-day coculture at 37°C was performed with the mixed lymphocyte reaction cells. CDR1 is MNHEY, CDR2 SVGAGI, per germline. The germline V and J ends were trimmed by 6 bases and 9 bases, with 11 bases remaining between them. The CDR3 is 12 amino acids. Per sample, approximately 10^5 TCR templates underwent assay. Assay: immunoSEQ multiplex PCR; the TCRdb copy retains only in-frame clones and omits some. In the table there are 13,000 to 15,000 clones, 40% to 45% of which are singletons. The rearrangement links TRBV6-5 to TRBJ2-2; D is possibly TRBD2 (5 bases). The TCR comes from a human donor in good health; the cells came from an allogeneic mixed lymphocyte reaction. Some clones in this sample may be carry-over from other donors' samples. The sequencing sample was made of CFSE-low (dividing) CD4+ T cells sorted from an allogeneic mixed lymphocyte reaction. The CDR3 sequence: CASSRGPRELFF. The CDR3 region has the DNA TGTGCCAGCAGCCGAGGGCCCCGGGAGCTGTTTTTT.